This T cell receptor beta chain was captured by sequencing in a study of fetal regulatory T cell absence and autoimmunity. About the research overall: IPEX patients had exocrine pancreas autoimmunity without clinical diabetes.

General study points: Antigen-driven pancreatic autoimmunity before birth in IPEX was inferred from oligoclonal enrichment. TRB gene family usage was broadly similar in cord blood and pancreas.

CDR3 length: 16 residues. Germline V CDR1 and CDR2: KGHSY, FQNENV. The V and J ends lost 0 bases and 0 bases respectively, with 9 bases between them. A word on this clone: What it binds is unknown.

Data came from immunoSEQ multiplex PCR; TCRdb stores just in-frame clones and leaves some out. The sample lists 95,000 or so clones, around 72% seen once, with 1.5% to 2.5% in the top ten. V and J are TRBV16 and TRBJ2-1; D is ambiguous. The sequence derives from a male donor with IPEX syndrome. What was sequenced was pancreas tissue. CDR3 sequence: CASSQSMQASYNEQFF. In nucleotides, the CDR3 is TGTGCCAGCAGCCAATCGATGCAGGCCTCCTACAATGAGCAGTTCTTC.